Sequencing of this T cell receptor (beta chain) was carried out in a study of OX40 agonist ivuxolimab in advanced cancers. Clones were sequenced by immunoSEQ multiplex PCR, and TCRdb holds only the in-frame ones, with some missing. The sample contains roughly 120,000 clones, under 95% of which appear only once. From germline, CDR1 is MNHNS and CDR2 SASEGT. V lost 6 bases, J lost 1 base, and 12 bases lay in between. The CDR3 has 14 residues. The chain employs TRBV6-1 and TRBJ2-5; D is possibly TRBD1 (5 bases). Sequenced here: CD4+ or CD8+ T cells sorted from blood, sampled in a trial of the OX40 agonist ivuxolimab. The clonotype originates from an adult with an advanced solid tumor such as melanoma, head and neck, liver or kidney cancer. For the CDR3, the DNA is TGTGCCAGCAGACTCAGGGTAGTCCAAGAGACCCAGTACTTC. This sequence encodes CASRLRVVQETQYF.